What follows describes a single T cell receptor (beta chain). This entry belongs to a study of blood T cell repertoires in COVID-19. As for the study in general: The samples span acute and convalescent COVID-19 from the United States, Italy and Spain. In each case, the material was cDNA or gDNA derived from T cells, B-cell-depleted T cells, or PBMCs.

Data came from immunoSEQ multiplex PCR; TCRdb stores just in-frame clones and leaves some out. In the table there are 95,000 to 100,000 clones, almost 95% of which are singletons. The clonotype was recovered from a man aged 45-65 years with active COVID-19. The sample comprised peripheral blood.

The CDR3 DNA reads as TGTGCCAGCAGCCAAGATCTACGGGGAGCGGTGGATACGCAGTATTTT. Translated: CASSQDLRGAVDTQYF. J is TRBJ2-3 and V is TRBV14; maybe TRBD2 (5 bases). CDR1 and CDR2 (germline): SGHDN, FVKESK. The CDR3 has 16 amino acids. The V end was cut by 0 bases, the J end by 6 bases, with 16 bases between.